This entry lists 11 T cell receptor beta chains sequenced from one sample in a study of T-cell reconstitution after alpha-beta-depleted transplantation in children. Unique molecular identifiers were incorporated during preparation of the TCRbeta library. TCRdb used MiXCR to reprocess the PCR reads, holding one entry per CDR3 protein. Here the sample spans 200,000 to 250,000 distinct CDR3 sequences, approximately 24% being singletons. This specimen consisted of PBMCs, mostly from graft donor cells, obtained 360 days after TCRalphabeta/CD19-depleted stem cell transplant. These receptors originate from a female patient between 2 and 15 years old who had a stem cell transplant for congenital amegakaryocytic thrombocytopenia, so the T cells may come from the graft donor.

This clonotype was recorded many times. This CDR3 reads CASSLSETTQYF. As DNA, the CDR3 is TGTGCCAGCAGTCTGAGCGAAACTACGCAGTATTTT. V and J are TRBV12-3 or TRBV12-4 and TRBJ2-3, with D hard to call. This CDR3 region has 12 residues. V was shortened by 5 bases and J by 8 bases, with 11 bases between the two germline ends.

This clonotype was counted a few times. The rearrangement uses TRBV5-1 and TRBJ2-5, with D possibly being TRBD2 (6 bases). Germline CDR1 reads SGHRS; CDR2 reads YFSETQ. V lost 0 bases, J lost 4 bases, and 10 bases lay in between. This CDR3 region has 14 residues. CDR3 nucleotides: TGCGCCAGCAGCTTGGGGGGGGTAGGAGAGACCCAGTACTTC. Amino acid sequence: CASSLGGVGETQYF.

The rearrangement uses TRBV12-3 or TRBV12-4 and TRBJ1-4; 7 bases agree with TRBD1. Trimming removed 5 bases from V and 11 bases from J; junction bases left unmatched: 8. This CDR3 comprises 13 residues. CDR3: CASSTTGRVKLFF. CDR3 DNA: TGTGCCAGCAGTACGACAGGGAGAGTCAAACTGTTTTTT.

In its sample, this clonotype was seen a few times. The chain carries TRBV3-1 and TRBJ2-5; TRBD2 agrees at 9 bases. This CDR3 region has 16 residues. Trimming removed 1 base from V and 7 bases from J; junction bases left unmatched: 10. Germline lookup yields CDR1 LGHDT and CDR2 YNNKEL (reference sequence). In nucleotides, the CDR3 is TGTGCCAGCAGCCAAGGGGAATTAGCGGGAGAGGGGACCCAGTACTTC. This sequence encodes CASSQGELAGEGTQYF.

The CDR3 reads CASSPGSIVYEQYF. The CDR3, as DNA: TGCGCCAGCAGCCCAGGATCGATAGTCTACGAGCAGTACTTC. This chain connects TRBV5-1 to TRBJ2-7; no clear D gene. Germline lookup yields CDR1 SGHRS and CDR2 YFSETQ. This CDR3 region has 14 residues. The V and J ends lost 4 bases and 3 bases respectively, with 14 bases between them.

The chain carries TRBV4-1 and TRBJ2-2, with D perhaps TRBD1 or TRBD2 (5 bases each). The CDR3 is made up of 16 amino acids. V gave up 0 bases and J gave up 2 bases, with 10 bases separating them. Looked up from germline, CDR1 is MGHRA and CDR2 is YSYEKL. CDR3 nucleotides: TGCGCCAGCAGCCAAGATCCGGGACCTAACACCGGGGAGCTGTTTTTT. Its protein is CASSQDPGPNTGELFF.

The chain employs TRBV20-1 and TRBJ2-1; TRBD2 aligns across 8 bases. The CDR3 is made up of 14 amino acids. J gave up 5 bases and V 3 bases, and 6 bases lay outside the gene matches. Germline V lookup: CDR1 DFQATT, CDR2 SNEGSKA (reference sequence). The CDR3: CSARALAGNNEQFF. CDR3 nucleotides: TGCAGTGCTAGGGCCCTAGCGGGCAACAATGAGCAGTTCTTC.

The chain recombines TRBV18 with TRBJ2-7; 12 bases match TRBD1. The V and J ends lost 3 bases and 0 bases, in that order; junction bases with no gene match: 9. Germline CDR1 and CDR2: KGHSH and LQKENI. The CDR3 totals 18 residues. The CDR3 is CASSPQGQGASASYEQYF. DNA for the CDR3: TGTGCCAGCTCACCCCAGGGACAGGGGGCTAGTGCCTCCTACGAGCAGTACTTC.

This clonotype came up a few times. The chain employs TRBV6-5 and TRBJ2-2; 10 nucleotides agree with TRBD2. Trimming cost V 3 bases and J 3 bases; bases outside gene matches: 1. Germline lookup yields CDR1 MNHEY and CDR2 SVGAGI. CDR3 length: 15 residues. The CDR3 DNA follows: TGTGCCAGCAGTTATGGACTAGCGGACACCGGGGAGCTGTTTTTT. Amino acid sequence: CASSYGLADTGELFF.

About this clonotype: A much larger clone is a single base away; this may be a read error. The chain is built from TRBV27 and TRBJ2-1; D is uncertain. The CDR3 length is 13 residues. The ends were cut back, 5 bases at V and 6 bases at J, with 11 bases in the middle. Germline values: CDR1 MNHEY, CDR2 SMNVEV (reference sequence). The CDR3 coding sequence is TGTGCCAGCAGTCATTCTTGGGGCAATGAGCAGTTCTTC. Residues: CASSHSWGNEQFF.

This chain uses TRBV6-1 with TRBJ2-3, with a tentative D call TRBD1 (5 bases). V was shortened by 6 bases and J by 3 bases, with 19 bases between the two germline ends. The CDR3 runs to 16 residues. Germline V gene data show CDR1 as MNHNS and CDR2 as SASEGT. The CDR3 coding sequence is TGTGCCAGCAGGACGAACTCAGGGTACAGGACAGATACGCAGTATTTT. This sequence encodes CASRTNSGYRTDTQYF.